This T cell receptor beta chain was sequenced for a study of response to subunit inactivated influenza vaccine listed by TCRdb under 2018. In the study overall: The study used deep quantitative T cell receptor repertoire profiling to track responses to a trivalent subunit inactivated influenza vaccine. The investigation overall reported the following: The authors proposed that each seasonal influenza vaccination may bring in only a limited number of new T cells.

Library preparation used RT-PCR. For sequencing, an Illumina HiSeq 2500 was employed. The raw public data were reprocessed by TCRdb itself: fastp quality trimming at Q25, MiXCR clonotype calling, in-frame beta chains only. Rows are combined by CDR3 protein, so each entry shows the most common genes and DNA. The sample table contains hundreds of thousands of distinct CDR3 sequences; only one count was recorded for 13% to 15% of them. The top ten constitute less than 8.5% of the sample. In this sample, this clonotype turned up a few times. Its antigen is currently not known. No base quality information exists; no much larger clone differs at one position. The germline V gene (reference sequence) sets CDR1 to DFQATT and CDR2 to SNEGSKA. The CDR3, cysteine through phenylalanine, is 14 amino acids long. CDR3 DNA is the only sequence kept; it has 42 bases, read in frame from the first base. Ends trimmed: V by 5 bases, J by 2 bases; bases unmatched to a gene: 6.

The chain links TRBV20-1 with TRBJ2-5; the central 9 bases match TRBD2. Material: PBMCs from blood, obtained 14 days before vaccination. This TCR came from a man in his fifties or sixties who received an inactivated influenza vaccine. Donor details come from another sample of the same person, matched by shared clones. In nucleotide form, the sequence is TGCAGTGCTTTCTTAGCGGGAGCGCAAGAGACCCAGTACTTC. It translates as CSAFLAGAQETQYF.